The 14 T cell receptor beta chains reported below all come from one sample, sequenced in a study of T cell changes during pregnancy in multiple sclerosis. Clones were read by immunoSEQ multiplex PCR, and TCRdb kept only the in-frame ones, dropping some. The sample includes tens of thousands of clones, more than 75% of them seen just once. The sample consisted of CD4+ T cells from peripheral blood mononuclear cells, taken in the first trimester of pregnancy. All receptors come from a female donor with multiple sclerosis, enrolled in a pregnancy study.

The gene calls are TRBV7-9 and TRBJ2-6, with a weak D call TRBD2 (5 bases). This CDR3 comprises 14 residues. The germline CDR1 and CDR2 sequences are SEHNR and FQNEAQ (reference sequence). V was shortened by 5 bases and J by 1 base, with 6 bases between the two germline ends. CDR3 region: CASSGSSGANVLTF. DNA for the CDR3: TGTGCCAGCAGCGGGAGTTCTGGGGCCAACGTCCTGACTTTC.

This chain joins TRBV7-3 and TRBJ2-3; D ambiguous. V was trimmed by 5 bases and J by 4 bases, leaving 13 bases between them. The CDR3 is made up of 14 amino acids. In germline, CDR1 is SGHTA, CDR2 FQGTGA. CDR3 amino acids: CASSPMHSSDTQYF. The CDR3 DNA sequence: TGTGCCAGCAGCCCGATGCACAGTTCAGATACGCAGTATTTT. Using reference TRBV7-3 and TRBJ2-3 for the parts outside the CDR3, the full variable domain is GAGVSQTPSNKVTEKGKYVELRCDPISGHTALYWYRQSLGQGPEFLIYFQGTGAADDSGLPNDRFFAVRPEGSVSTLKIQRTERGDSAVYLCASSPMHSSDTQYFGPGTRLTVL.

This rearrangement joins TRBV15 to TRBJ1-5; no reliable D call. CDR3 length: 14 residues. The germline V and J ends were trimmed by 4 bases and 3 bases, with 10 bases remaining between them. Looked up from germline, CDR1 is LNHNV and CDR2 is YYDKDF (reference sequence). The CDR3 bases are TGTGCCACCAGCATCCGGACTCTCAATCAGCCCCAGCATTTT. It codes for CATSIRTLNQPQHF. Looking up the rest from reference TRBV15 and TRBJ1-5 gives the full variable domain: DAMVIQNPRYQVTQFGKPVTLSCSQTLNHNVMYWYQQKSSQAPKLLFHYYDKDFNNEADTPDNFQSRRPNTSFCFLDIRSPGLGDTAMYLCATSIRTLNQPQHFGDGTRLSIL.

CDR3 DNA: TGTGCCTGGACGGCCGGGACTAACAAAGAGACCCAGTACTTC. Protein product: CAWTAGTNKETQYF. The chain recombines TRBV30 with TRBJ2-5, with 7 bases aligning to TRBD2. From germline, CDR1 is GTSNPN and CDR2 SVGIG (reference sequence). Germline trimming cut 4 bases from V and 3 bases from J; bases unmatched to any gene: 8. The CDR3 is 14 residues long. Supplemented by reference TRBV30 and TRBJ2-5, the full variable domain reads SQTIHQWPATLVQPVGSPLSLECTVEGTSNPNLYWYRQAAGRGLQLLFYSVGIGQISSEVPQNLSASRPQDRQFILSSKKLLLSDSGFYLCAWTAGTNKETQYFGPGTRLLVL.

This chain connects TRBV19 to TRBJ1-5; D is perhaps TRBD1 (6 bases). Looked up from germline, CDR1 is LNHDA and CDR2 is SQIVND (reference sequence). With 1 base removed from V and 7 bases from J, the gap between germline ends came to 11 bases. The CDR3 sequence is 14 residues long. The CDR3 nucleotides read TGTGCCAGTAGTATAGCCAGGGGCGGCCAGCCCCAGCATTTT. Protein sequence: CASSIARGGQPQHF.

DNA of the CDR3: TGCAGCGTACAGGGACGTGGGCGCAATGAGCAGTTCTTC. It yields the protein CSVQGRGRNEQFF. The rearrangement uses TRBV29-1 and TRBJ2-1, with a tentative D call TRBD1 (6 bases). Between the trimmed V and J ends, which lost 6 bases and 6 bases, there was a span of 15 bases. The CDR3 runs to 13 residues. CDR1 and CDR2 (germline): SQVTM, ANQGSEA.

The chain recombines TRBV28 with TRBJ1-5; D is unresolved. The CDR3 is made up of 14 amino acids. Germline CDR1 reads MDHEN; CDR2 reads SYDVKM. Trimming took off 3 bases at V and 5 bases at J, with 11 bases between the two ends. The CDR3 loop is CASSFAPGDQPQHF. The CDR3 DNA reads as TGTGCCAGCAGTTTCGCCCCCGGGGATCAGCCCCAGCATTTT.

This clone has a single count. This chain connects TRBV18 to TRBJ1-5; D perhaps matches TRBD1 (5 bases). The CDR3 has 14 residues. CDR1 is KGHSH, CDR2 LQKENI, per germline. Trimming took off 1 base at V and 8 bases at J, with 12 bases between the two ends. The DNA of the CDR3 is TGTGCCAGCTCACCACGCGGGGACGATAAGCCCCAGCATTTT. Protein sequence: CASSPRGDDKPQHF.

The chain couples TRBV7-2 to TRBJ2-2; 10 bases fit TRBD1. V trimming: 5 bases; J trimming: 6 bases; junction bases outside the gene matches: 9. There are 16 residues in the CDR3. Per the germline V gene, CDR1 is SGHTA and CDR2 is FQGNSA. DNA for the CDR3: TGTGCCAGCAGCATAGGACAGGGGGAAGGTTCCGGGGAGCTGTTTTTT. Its translation is CASSIGQGEGSGELFF.

The V and J genes are TRBV30 and TRBJ1-1, with 7 bases identical to TRBD1. With V trimmed by 4 bases and J by 6 bases, 11 bases remained unmatched. CDR1 is GTSNPN, CDR2 SVGIG, per germline (reference sequence). This CDR3 has 14 amino acids. CDR3 region: CAWTFTGDLPEAFF. In nucleotides, the CDR3 is TGTGCCTGGACCTTCACAGGGGACTTACCTGAAGCTTTCTTT.

The chain links TRBV4-1 to TRBJ1-3; the D gene is possibly TRBD1 (5 bases). The V and J ends lost 0 bases and 4 bases respectively, with 13 bases between them. CDR3 length: 16 amino acids. Germline V gene sequence: CDR1 MGHRA, CDR2 YSYEKL. CDR3 sequence reads: CASSQEFWGVGNTIYF. In DNA form, the CDR3 reads TGCGCCAGCAGCCAAGAGTTCTGGGGCGTCGGAAACACCATATATTTT.

The CDR3 DNA reads TGTGCCAGCAGCCTTGTAGGGACTCACAATGAGCAGTTCTTC. It specifies CASSLVGTHNEQFF. The gene calls are TRBV5-6 and TRBJ2-1; TRBD2 is a possible D gene (6 bases). Germline V CDR1 and CDR2: SGHDT, YYEEEE. This CDR3 comprises 14 residues. Trimming took off 4 bases at V and 5 bases at J, with 13 bases between the two ends.

The J gene is TRBJ2-3, the V gene TRBV7-9; 8 nucleotides line up with TRBD2. V shed 4 bases and J 1 base; nucleotides not matched to a gene: 7. This CDR3 is built from 16 residues. Germline V lookup: CDR1 SEHNR, CDR2 FQNEAQ (reference sequence). CDR3 DNA sequence: TGTGCCAGCAGCTCCGTTACTAGCGGACGCACAGATACGCAGTATTTT. Translating gives CASSSVTSGRTDTQYF.

This chain connects TRBV7-7 to TRBJ2-1, with a weak D call TRBD2 (6 bases). Germline V gene lookup returns CDR1 SSHAT and CDR2 FNYEAQ (reference sequence). The germline V and J ends were trimmed by 5 bases and 6 bases, with 11 bases remaining between them. The CDR3 is 13 amino acids. CDR3 nucleotide sequence: TGTGCCAGCAGCACCGGGACTTCCAATGAGCAGTTCTTC. It is translated as CASSTGTSNEQFF. Supplemented by reference TRBV7-7 and TRBJ2-1, the full variable domain reads GAGVSQSPRYKVTKRGQDVTLRCDPISSHATLYWYQQALGQGPEFLTYFNYEAQPDKSGLPSDRFSAERPEGSISTLTIQRTEQRDSAMYRCASSTGTSNEQFFGPGTRLTVL.